This TCR beta chain appears in the sequencing data of a study of cytomegalovirus exposure and HLA in healthy donors. Across the study: Ancestry clustering placed around four fifths of several hundred genotyped donors in the Caucasian-associated cluster. The study, taken as a whole, reports: The authors judged a highly shared variant cluster likely a sequencing artifact.

Amplification used 60 Vbeta primers and 13 Jbeta primers. Repertoires were generated with immunoSEQ multiplex PCR, while TCRdb's copy carries only in-frame clones and drops some. The data hold 180,000 or so clones, with roughly 74% observed a single time. The CDR3 runs 16 residues. CDR1 MNHNS and CDR2 SASEGT come from the germline V gene. V was pared by 3 bases and J by 4 bases, with 9 bases of the junction left unmatched. A word on this clone: The antigen is unknown.

Sequencing was done on a sample of PBMCs. The receptor's source is a female donor in good health and CMV-seronegative. This chain joins TRBV6-1 and TRBJ2-5; TRBD2 aligns across 9 bases. CDR3 sequence reads: CASSELAGVSGETQYF. CDR3 in DNA: TGTGCCAGCAGTGAGTTAGCGGGAGTATCGGGAGAGACCCAGTACTTC.